Presented here are 8 T cell receptor beta chains from one specimen sequenced in a study of shared clonotypes between healthy human individuals. Here immunoSEQ multiplex PCR was the method, and the copy in TCRdb shows in-frame clones only, minus some. The repertoire holds about 600,000 clones, with approximately 97% as singletons. Sequences were obtained from naive CD4+ T cells sorted from blood. Noted subset: CD45RA+ positively selected. The source is a woman aged 25 to 39 in good health.

The rearrangement joins TRBV5-4 to TRBJ2-7, with TRBD1 identical over 8 bases. Germline-derived CDR1 and CDR2 are SGHNT and YYREEE (reference sequence). The V gene end was trimmed by 4 bases and the J gene end by 7 bases; junction bases not matched to a gene: 7. This CDR3 is 13 amino acids long. The CDR3 reads CASSADRVREQYF. The CDR3 coding sequence is TGTGCCAGCAGCGCGGACAGGGTTAGGGAGCAGTACTTC. Full variable domain (outside the CDR3, taken from reference TRBV5-4 and TRBJ2-7): ETGVTQSPTHLIKTRGQQVTLRCSSQSGHNTVSWYQQALGQGPQFIFQYYREEENGRGNFPPRFSGLQFPNYSSELNVNALELDDSALYLCASSADRVREQYFGPGTRLTVT.

V gene TRBV7-3 combines with J gene TRBJ2-3; perhaps TRBD2 as D (5 bases). Germline assignment: CDR1 SGHTA and CDR2 FQGTGA. Trimming removed 5 bases from V and 3 bases from J, with 9 bases in between. The CDR3 sequence is 13 residues long. The CDR3 sequence is CASSATRTDTQYF. The CDR3 DNA is TGTGCCAGCAGCGCCACTAGAACAGATACGCAGTATTTT.

This clone was detected once. This chain links TRBV2 with TRBJ1-5, with 8 bases that match TRBD1. This CDR3 spans 14 amino acids. V lost 3 bases to trimming and J lost 4 bases; unmatched junction nucleotides: 2. The germline V gene has CDR1 SNHLY and CDR2 FYNNEI. CDR3 DNA: TGTGCCAGCAGTGACCGGACAGGGAATCAGCCCCAGCATTTT. Its protein is CASSDRTGNQPQHF.

This chain links TRBV28 with TRBJ1-2; D gene ambiguous. CDR1 is MDHEN and CDR2 is SYDVKM in the germline V gene. This CDR3 region has 11 residues. The germline V and J ends were trimmed by 5 bases and 1 base, with 2 bases remaining between them. Here the CDR3 reads CASSVNYGYTF. CDR3 in DNA: TGTGCCAGCAGTGTTAACTATGGCTACACCTTC.

The chain has TRBV27 and TRBJ2-1; the match to TRBD2 covers 11 bases. Per the germline V gene, CDR1 is MNHEY and CDR2 is SMNVEV (reference sequence). V dropped 5 bases and J dropped 7; count of bases not matched to a gene: 13. The CDR3 loop spans 17 amino acids. The CDR3 protein is CASSPTLSGRAGNEQFF. CDR3 DNA: TGTGCCAGCAGTCCGACTCTTAGCGGGAGGGCTGGGAATGAGCAGTTCTTC.

The chain is built from TRBV7-9 and TRBJ1-2; D not resolved. The CDR3 length is 17 residues. Germline CDR1 SEHNR, CDR2 FQNEAQ (reference sequence). The V and J ends lost 4 bases and 4 bases respectively, with 22 bases between them. CDR3 sequence (DNA): TGTGCCAGCAGCTCTACCGCGGGAGGGAAACCAGTCTATGGCTACACCTTC. As protein: CASSSTAGGKPVYGYTF.

The chain carries TRBV5-1 and TRBJ2-7; D is unclear. The V gene lost 4 bases and the J gene lost 1 base, with 9 bases spanning the gap. The CDR3 is made up of 13 amino acids. Germline CDR1 is SGHRS and CDR2 is YFSETQ. This chain's CDR3 is CASSTTDSYEQYF. CDR3 sequence (DNA): TGCGCCAGCAGCACGACGGATTCCTACGAGCAGTACTTC. Full variable domain (missing parts from reference TRBV5-1 and TRBJ2-7): KAGVTQTPRYLIKTRGQQVTLSCSPISGHRSVSWYQQTPGQGLQFLFEYFSETQRNKGNFPGRFSGRQFSNSRSEMNVSTLELGDSALYLCASSTTDSYEQYFGPGTRLTVT.

A single count supports this clone. The rearrangement uses TRBV28 and TRBJ2-2; TRBD2 matches at 8 bases. Germline CDR1 and CDR2: MDHEN and SYDVKM. This CDR3 has 16 residues. V lost 6 bases to trimming and J lost 1 base; unmatched junction nucleotides: 7. In nucleotides, the CDR3 is TGTGCCAGCAGGGCGAGCGGGAGTAAGAACACCGGGGAGCTGTTTTTT. This encodes CASRASGSKNTGELFF.